One T cell receptor beta chain is described in this entry. Trimming pared 0 bases from V and 2 bases from J, leaving 11 bases between. This CDR3 contains 15 residues. Germline CDR1 and CDR2: LGHDT and YNNKEL (reference sequence). Profiled with immunoSEQ multiplex PCR; TCRdb holds only in-frame clones, not every one. This sample yields 300,000 or so clones, of which 90% to 95% are seen a single time; around 2.2% belongs to the top ten. The data are from a study of blood T cell repertoires in COVID-19. Study overall: Samples came from the United States, Italy and Spain, spanning acute and convalescent COVID-19. Nucleic acid was either cDNA or gDNA, and it came from T cells, B-cell-depleted T cells, or PBMCs.

In Seattle, patients joined the study during active infection and were tracked longitudinally. The J gene is TRBJ2-7, the V gene TRBV3-1 (or the pseudogene TRBV3-2), with D unresolved. The receptor was isolated from a woman aged 25 to 39 with COVID-19, enrolled during active disease. The sequenced sample was peripheral blood. The CDR3 DNA sequence: TGTGCCAGCAGCCAAGATATTGGCAGAACCTACGAGCAGTACTTC. Its protein product is CASSQDIGRTYEQYF.